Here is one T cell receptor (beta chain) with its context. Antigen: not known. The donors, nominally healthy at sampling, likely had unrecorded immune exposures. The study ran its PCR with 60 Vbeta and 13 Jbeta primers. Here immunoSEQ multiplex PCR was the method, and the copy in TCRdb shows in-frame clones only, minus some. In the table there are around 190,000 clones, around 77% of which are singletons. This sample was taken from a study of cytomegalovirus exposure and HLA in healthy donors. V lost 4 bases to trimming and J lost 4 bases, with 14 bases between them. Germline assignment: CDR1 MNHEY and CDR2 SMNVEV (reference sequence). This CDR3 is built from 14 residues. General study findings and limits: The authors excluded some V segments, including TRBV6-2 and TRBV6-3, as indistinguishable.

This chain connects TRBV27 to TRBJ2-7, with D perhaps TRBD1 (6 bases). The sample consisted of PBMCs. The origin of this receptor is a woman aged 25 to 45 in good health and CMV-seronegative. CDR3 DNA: TGTGCCAGCAGTTCGTCACAGGGTGTGTACGAGCAGTACTTC. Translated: CASSSSQGVYEQYF.